This entry features one T cell receptor beta chain sequence. Its antigen is not identified. Only in-frame clones appear in the TCRdb table, and some are missing; sequencing was by immunoSEQ multiplex PCR. The sample has about 170,000 clones; about nine tenths are singletons. The sample belongs to a study of T cell responses to AZD1222 COVID-19 vaccine. The study's findings and limits: Increases in Spike-specific TCR breadth and depth were seen after two AZD1222 doses. Repertoires were obtained only post-peak T cell response. Spike was spanned by vaccine-associated CD4 TCRs, which were dominant at 160-218 and 743-854.

The CDR3 is 15 amino acids. The V segment lost 4 bases and the J segment 5 bases; nucleotides outside the gene matches: 9. Germline V gene sequence: CDR1 MNHEY, CDR2 SVGAGI. The TCR originated in an adult in good health. V gene TRBV6-5 combines with J gene TRBJ2-5, with 8 bases identical to TRBD1. The sequences come from peripheral blood, collected on day 0 of AZD1222 vaccination. This CDR3 is CASSFGQGGSETQYF. As DNA, the CDR3 is TGTGCCAGCAGTTTCGGACAGGGTGGGTCTGAGACCCAGTACTTC.